This T cell receptor (beta chain) was captured in a study of shared clonotypes between healthy human individuals (TCRdb year 2020). For the study in its entirety: The cohort comprised a couple of women and a few men aged 18 to 49 years. Each donor's leukapheresis produced roughly between roughly 0.85 and 9.5 billion PBMCs. To estimate repertoire size and how much clonotype sharing occurs between individuals, the study deeply sequenced the blood TCR repertoires of several healthy adults. For each donor, CD4 naive and CD4 memory were each given three plates, CD8 naive was given two plates, and CD8 memory was given one plate. To increase sequencing depth and limit assay-specific biases, different laboratories used diverse techniques to prepare libraries and sequence TCR repertoires. What the work shows at the level of the full study, not this receptor alone: Only blood was sampled, and tissue TCR repertoires likely differ from those in blood. The genetic and exposure-history diversity represented was limited by the small number of donors. Clonotypes shared by all four sorted-subset donors showed higher generation probabilities than non-shared clonotypes. Sharing across a few donors was observed for roughly 5% of naive CD4, over 3% of naive CD8, 2% to 2.5% of memory CD4, and 0.4% of memory CD8 clonotypes. Even with the large sequencing depth, rarefaction of the sorted-subset datasets indicated that sequencing was incomplete. Naive subsets generally had larger estimated clonotype richness than memory subsets did. Pairwise subsampling indicated that sequencing depth was expected to affect the degree of clonotype sharing among donors.

TCR CDR3 regions were amplified from genomic DNA by multiplex PCR using the deep immunoSEQ assay. Extracted genomic DNA from each cell subset was distributed evenly across all wells of several immunoSEQ 96-well plates, and each plate was treated as a replicate. Each replicate PCR for sorted subsets received roughly 0.2 ug genomic DNA, equal to around 32,000 T cell genomes. Purified libraries were quantified with a Qubit 3.0 fluorometer, sized on a Bioanalyzer 2100, and re-quantified with the KAPA Library Quantification kit. Each immunoSEQ 96-well plate was sequenced on its own single-read 150-cycle Illumina NextSeq 550 flow cell. Per the source publication's procedure: Because the immunoSEQ output included only junctional sequences and no quality scores, the filtering could not be the same as the filtering used for full-length reads. Sequences were annotated with PyIR, a Python wrapper for IgBLAST v1.9, and V/J genes and CDR3 were assigned using IMGT germline references. Reads were filtered out if the reads had weak V/J assignments (E-value above 1e-6), no CDR3, stop codons, out-of-frame junctions, or ambiguous translated residues. V3J clonotypes were defined as sequences sharing an identical inferred V gene, J gene, and CDR3 amino acid sequence. The percentage overlap between two repertoires was calculated by dividing the number of shared unique clonotypes by the size of the smaller repertoire. RTK rarefaction, the Chao1 estimator, and Recon v2.1 estimates of unobserved clonotypes were used to assess repertoire richness. OLGA was used to compute generation probabilities for all TCRbeta clonotypes that the gDNA method yielded from several donors. TCRdb's version of the immuneACCESS table is confined to in-frame rearrangements and falls short of the full clone set. An unresolved V gene accounts for under half of the shortfall where checked; the remainder is of unknown origin. The DNA was the basis for D and trimming; V, J and clone size are from that table. This sample holds over a million clones; roughly 95% were observed only once. Jointly, the top ten make up about 1% of the sample.

The germline ends are 14 bases apart after V is trimmed by 3 bases and J by 8 bases. CDR1 SGHTA and CDR2 FQGNSA are derived from the germline V gene. The CDR3 runs 14 amino acids, cysteine and phenylalanine included. The sequence is cut down to CDR3 DNA, 42 bases in frame from base 1. The donors were healthy, HIV-negative adults who had no recently reported acute infections or vaccinations. Every donor was a Caucasian adult living in Nashville, Tennessee, USA. CD4+ T cells were enriched through magnetic negative selection, after which naive cells were positively selected on CD45RA and the remaining negative fraction served as the memory subset. Blood was obtained by leukapheresis, after which PBMCs were separated by Ficoll-Histopaque density gradient centrifugation and cryopreserved in liquid nitrogen vapor phase. Purity and quantity of every magnetically sorted T cell population were checked by analytical flow cytometry. Genomic DNA was isolated from every sorted fraction and measured by UV absorbance on a Nanodrop 2000c.

A note on this clone: It has no known antigen specificity. Qualities for individual bases were not recorded, and no much larger clone is one base off.

The receptor comes from a man aged 25 to 45 in good health. The sequencing input was naive CD4+ T cells sorted from blood. The cell subset or site label for this specimen denotes: CD45RA+ positively selected. The chain is assembled from TRBV7-2 and TRBJ2-1; a confident D gene designation cannot be given. The CDR3 protein is CASSFSARVDEQFF. The DNA reads TGTGCCAGCAGCTTCTCCGCTAGGGTGGATGAGCAGTTCTTC.